Shown below are 17 T cell receptor beta chains from a single sample sequenced in a study of blood T cells in healthy people across ages. A second roughly 7 to 11 cycle PCR used barcoded and J-beta primers. MiXCR, run by TCRdb on the 5' RACE reads, gives a single entry per CDR3 protein. The repertoire holds more than 1,400,000 distinct CDR3 sequences, with around 42% as singletons. The sequenced sample was blood. The receptor set was obtained from a woman between 18 and 29 years old in good health.

DNA for the CDR3: TGTGCCAGCAGCCCTGGGACTAGCTCAATTGACCAGTACTTC. It codes for CASSPGTSSIDQYF. The chain has TRBV9 and TRBJ2-5; 9 positions match TRBD2. Per the germline V gene, CDR1 is SGDLS and CDR2 is YYNGEE. The CDR3 is made up of 14 amino acids. Trimming at V came to 4 bases and at J to 10 bases, leaving 11 bases not matched to a gene.

This clonotype occurred a few times. This sequence joins TRBV4-2 and TRBJ2-5, with 12 nucleotides matching TRBD2. Germline trimming cut 0 bases from V and 2 bases from J; bases unmatched to any gene: 1. Germline V gene sequence: CDR1 LGHNA, CDR2 YNFKEQ. The length of the CDR3 is 16 residues. The CDR3 DNA reads as TGTGCCAGCAGCCAAGAAGGACTAGCGGGACAAGAGACCCAGTACTTC. It specifies CASSQEGLAGQETQYF.

The rearrangement joins TRBV20-1 to TRBJ2-7; TRBD2 aligns across 10 bases. Per the germline V gene, CDR1 is DFQATT and CDR2 is SNEGSKA (reference sequence). The CDR3 extends over 15 amino acids. The V and J ends lost 5 bases and 2 bases, in that order; junction bases with no gene match: 9. The CDR3 DNA reads as TGCAGTGCTTCCGGGAGCGGGAGGGCCCCCTACGAGCAGTACTTC. Amino acid sequence: CSASGSGRAPYEQYF.

As for this clonotype: A read error may produce the germline difference seen at one junction end. The chain uses TRBV27 and TRBJ2-4; a weak D match, TRBD1 (6 bases). The J call may not be correct, given that the DNA end is closer to TRBJ2-5. This CDR3 has 15 amino acids. Germline V gene data show CDR1 as MNHEY and CDR2 as SMNVEV (reference sequence). As DNA, the CDR3 is TGTGCCTGCAGTCCCGGGACAACAAAAGGAGAGACCCAGTACTTC. This gives the protein CACSPGTTKGETQYF.

This clonotype was recorded a few times. The chain employs TRBV27 and TRBJ1-1; D not certain. Germline V gene sequence: CDR1 MNHEY, CDR2 SMNVEV (reference sequence). The V gene lost 0 bases and the J gene lost 8 bases, with 10 bases spanning the gap. The CDR3 spans 13 residues. CDR3 sequence (DNA): TGTGCCAGCAGTTTATCGTCGGCAGCAGAAGCTTTCTTT. This sequence encodes CASSLSSAAEAFF.

This clonotype was seen only a few times. The chain carries TRBV20-1 and TRBJ2-3; D remains ambiguous. Germline V gene data show CDR1 as DFQATT and CDR2 as SNEGSKA (reference sequence). The CDR3 is 14 residues long. V lost 6 bases to trimming and J lost 3 bases, with 16 bases between them. The CDR3 loop reads CSAPLRGETDTQYF. CDR3 sequence (DNA): TGCAGTGCCCCTCTGCGTGGGGAAACAGATACGCAGTATTTT.

This clonotype was counted between two and nine times. The chain has TRBV6-1 and TRBJ2-7; 8 nucleotides agree with TRBD2. Per the germline V gene, CDR1 is MNHNS and CDR2 is SASEGT. Trimming took 6 bases from V and 3 from J; bases not matched to a gene: 7. The CDR3 length is 14 residues. Here the CDR3 reads CASRATSGYYEQYF. The DNA for the CDR3 is TGTGCCAGCAGGGCTACTAGCGGTTACTACGAGCAGTACTTC.

V usage is TRBV28 and J usage is TRBJ2-1; 7 nucleotides match TRBD2. V lost 3 bases, J lost 5 bases, and 10 bases stayed unmatched. Germline V lookup: CDR1 MDHEN, CDR2 SYDVKM. The CDR3 runs to 16 residues. CDR3 sequence (DNA): TGTGCCAGCAGTTTGGGAGGGACGCGGTTAAACAATGAGCAGTTCTTC. This sequence encodes CASSLGGTRLNNEQFF.

This clonotype was counted between two and nine times. The V gene is TRBV4-2, the J gene TRBJ2-7, with D unclear. V was trimmed by 0 bases and J by 2 bases, leaving 8 bases between them. The CDR3 has 14 residues. Germline lookup yields CDR1 LGHNA and CDR2 YNFKEQ. The CDR3 loop is CASSQDSPPYEQYF. The CDR3 coding sequence is TGTGCCAGCAGCCAAGATAGCCCCCCCTACGAGCAGTACTTC.

This chain uses TRBV11-2 with TRBJ2-1, with 7 positions matching TRBD1. With 4 bases clipped from V and 3 bases from J, the junction kept 6 bases outside the gene matches. Germline CDR1 SGHAT, CDR2 FQNNGV. The CDR3 covers 15 residues. CDR3: CASSSRGNIYNEQFF. CDR3 nucleotide sequence: TGTGCCAGCAGCTCCAGGGGGAATATCTACAATGAGCAGTTCTTC. Drawing the rest from reference TRBV11-2 and TRBJ2-1, the complete variable domain is EAGVAQSPRYKIIEKRQSVAFWCNPISGHATLYWYQQILGQGPKLLIQFQNNGVVDDSQLPKDRFSAERLKGVDSTLKIQPAKLEDSAVYLCASSSRGNIYNEQFFGPGTRLTVL.

CDR3 protein: CASRPVVAGGPNEQFF. CDR3 nucleotides: TGTGCCAGCAGGCCGGTAGTAGCGGGAGGGCCGAATGAGCAGTTCTTC. The chain combines TRBV27 with TRBJ2-1, with TRBD2 matching over 11 bases. Germline CDR1 MNHEY, CDR2 SMNVEV (reference sequence). The CDR3 length is 16 residues. With 6 bases clipped from V and 7 bases from J, the junction kept 11 bases outside the gene matches.

The table lists this clonotype with a count of one. V usage is TRBV7-9 and J usage is TRBJ1-2; D unresolved. This CDR3 has 13 amino acids. CDR1 SEHNR and CDR2 FQNEAQ come from the germline V gene (reference sequence). The V end was cut by 5 bases, the J end by 8 bases, with 15 bases between. The CDR3 sequence is CASSPVVLGGYTF. The CDR3 DNA sequence: TGTGCCAGCAGCCCAGTCGTCTTAGGGGGCTACACCTTC. Full variable domain (outside the CDR3, taken from reference TRBV7-9 and TRBJ1-2): DTGVSQNPRHKITKRGQNVTFRCDPISEHNRLYWYRQTLGQGPEFLTYFQNEAQLEKSRLLSDRFSAERPKGSFSTLEIQRTEQGDSAMYLCASSPVVLGGYTFGSGTRLTVV.

This clonotype has a count of ten or more. The CDR3 bases are TGTGCCAGCAGTCGACAGGCTAACTATGGCTACACCTTC. As protein: CASSRQANYGYTF. This chain uses TRBV12-3 or TRBV12-4 with TRBJ1-2, with D tentatively TRBD1 (6 bases). V was pared by 5 bases and J by 0 bases, with 7 bases between. This CDR3 region has 13 residues.

The chain recombines TRBV20-1 with TRBJ2-3; no reliable D call. Germline V CDR1 and CDR2: DFQATT, SNEGSKA (reference sequence). Trimming stripped 1 base from V and 5 bases from J, with 10 bases between. The CDR3 loop spans 13 amino acids. CDR3 protein: CSARVPWGDTQYF. The CDR3 DNA reads TGCAGTGCTAGAGTCCCTTGGGGAGATACGCAGTATTTT.

This clonotype was seen many times. The chain uses TRBV7-9 and TRBJ2-7; D is unclear. This CDR3 region has 13 residues. The V and J ends lost 2 bases and 3 bases respectively, with 8 bases between them. The V gene's germline CDR1 is SEHNR and CDR2 FQNEAQ (reference sequence). CDR3 nucleotides: TGTGCCAGCAGCTTAAGGGCCAACTACGAGCAGTACTTC. Residues: CASSLRANYEQYF.

The V and J genes are TRBV20-1 and TRBJ2-7, with 7 bases lining up with TRBD1. The V segment lost 1 base and the J segment 5 bases; nucleotides outside the gene matches: 8. The length of the CDR3 is 14 residues. From germline, CDR1 is DFQATT and CDR2 SNEGSKA (reference sequence). The CDR3 spells CSARVRQGLDEQYF. The DNA of the CDR3 is TGCAGTGCTAGAGTTCGACAGGGTCTCGACGAGCAGTACTTC.

This clonotype was seen ten or more times. The chain joins TRBV3-1 to TRBJ2-1; D may be TRBD2 (5 bases). This CDR3 is 12 amino acids long. The germline gives CDR1 LGHDT, CDR2 YNNKEL (reference sequence). V lost 4 bases to trimming and J lost 7 bases, with 8 bases between them. The CDR3 here is CASSPGLNEQFF. CDR3 DNA: TGTGCCAGCAGCCCAGGACTTAATGAGCAGTTCTTC.